The next 4 T cell receptor beta chains were all read from a single sample in a study of shared clonotypes between healthy human individuals. Method: immunoSEQ multiplex PCR; TCRdb's copy keeps in-frame clones and lacks some. The table shows over a million clones, with about four fifths occurring only once. The sample comprised memory CD4+ T cells from PBMCs. Regarding subset: CD45RA-negative fraction. All receptors derive from a young man in good health. Some clones in this sample may be carry-over from other donors' samples.

The rearrangement links TRBV28 to TRBJ2-7; unclear D gene. V gave up 3 bases and J gave up 0 bases, with 18 bases separating them. CDR3 length: 17 amino acids. From germline, CDR1 is MDHEN and CDR2 SYDVKM. Here the CDR3 reads CASSLLWAAGSSYEQYF. CDR3 bases: TGTGCCAGCAGTTTGCTATGGGCGGCCGGCAGCTCCTACGAGCAGTACTTC.

The CDR3 nucleotides are TGTGCCAGCTCACCCAGGGACAAACGGGAAAAACTGTTTTTT. It specifies CASSPRDKREKLFF. The chain joins TRBV18 to TRBJ1-4; perhaps TRBD1 as D (6 bases). CDR3 size: 14 residues. Germline-derived CDR1 and CDR2 are KGHSH and LQKENI. V was shortened by 3 bases and J by 8 bases, with 13 bases between the two germline ends.

This clone was observed a single time. V is TRBV5-1 and J is TRBJ2-6, with 8 nucleotides matching TRBD2. The ends lost 4 bases at V and 0 bases at J; junction bases unmatched: 6. Germline-derived CDR1 and CDR2 are SGHRS and YFSETQ. There are 17 residues in the CDR3. In DNA form, the CDR3 reads TGCGCCAGCAGCACTGTAGCGGGGAGCTCTGGGGCCAACGTCCTGACTTTC. This codes for CASSTVAGSSGANVLTF.

This chain connects TRBV5-1 to TRBJ1-1, with TRBD1 as a possible D gene (5 bases). This CDR3 contains 13 residues. V was trimmed by 4 bases and J by 6 bases, leaving 13 bases between them. Germline V lookup: CDR1 SGHRS, CDR2 YFSETQ. The CDR3 protein is CASSLGRVSEAFF. In DNA, the CDR3 is TGCGCCAGCAGCCTGGGCAGGGTCTCTGAAGCTTTCTTT.